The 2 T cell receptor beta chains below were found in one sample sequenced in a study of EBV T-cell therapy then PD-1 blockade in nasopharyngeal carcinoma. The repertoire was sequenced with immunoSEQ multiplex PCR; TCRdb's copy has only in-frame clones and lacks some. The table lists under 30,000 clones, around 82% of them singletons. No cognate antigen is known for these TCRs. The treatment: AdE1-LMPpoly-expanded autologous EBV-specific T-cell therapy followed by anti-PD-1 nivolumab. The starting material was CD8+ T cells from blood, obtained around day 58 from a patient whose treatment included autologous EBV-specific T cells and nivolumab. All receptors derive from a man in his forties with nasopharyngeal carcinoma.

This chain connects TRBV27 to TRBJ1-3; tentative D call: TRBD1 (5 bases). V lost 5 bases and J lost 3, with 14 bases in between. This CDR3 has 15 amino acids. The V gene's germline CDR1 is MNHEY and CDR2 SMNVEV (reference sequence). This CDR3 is CASSRNSGLGNTIYF. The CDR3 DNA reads TGTGCCAGCAGTCGGAACTCAGGGCTTGGAAACACCATATATTTT.

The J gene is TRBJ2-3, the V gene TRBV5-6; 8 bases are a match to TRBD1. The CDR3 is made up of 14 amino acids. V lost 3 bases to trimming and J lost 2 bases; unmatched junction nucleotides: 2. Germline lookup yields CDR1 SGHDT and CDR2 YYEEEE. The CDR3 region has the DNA TGTGCCAGCAGCTGGGACAGGAACACAGATACGCAGTATTTT. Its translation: CASSWDRNTDTQYF.